This T cell receptor beta chain was profiled in a study of blood T cells in healthy people across ages. Combining a sample-barcoded 5' primer with a J-beta primer mix, a second PCR ran for 7 to 11 cycles. TCRdb processed the 5' RACE reads anew with MiXCR; each CDR3 protein has one entry. The table lists 1.4 million or so distinct CDR3 sequences, approximately 43% of them singletons, with approximately 4% in the top ten. Many counts were recorded for this clonotype. Its antigen remains unknown. Per sample, at least 5.5 micrograms of total RNA were extracted. Study-wide results and limits: Total diversity from one million sequenced T cells was likely underestimated.

The receptor's source is a woman aged 18-30 years in good health. Sequencing was performed on blood.

The CDR3 DNA is TGTGCCAGCAGCCACCCGGGACTAGCGGGGATTGAGCAGTTCTTC. Encoded protein: CASSHPGLAGIEQFF. This chain uses TRBV4-2 with TRBJ2-1; 13 bases are a match to TRBD2. Germline CDR1 and CDR2: LGHNA and YNFKEQ. V dropped 3 bases and J dropped 9; count of bases not matched to a gene: 5. This CDR3 has 15 residues.